This T cell receptor (beta chain) comes out of a study of blood T cell repertoires in COVID-19. V trimming: 4 bases; J trimming: 2 bases; junction bases outside the gene matches: 5. In germline, CDR1 is MDHEN, CDR2 SYDVKM. CDR3 length: 15 amino acids. Measured with immunoSEQ multiplex PCR; TCRdb has only the in-frame clones, and not every one. The data contain 200,000 to 250,000 clones, approximately 85% of them singletons. This TCR derives from a man older than 75 with acute or convalescent COVID-19. The sample taken for sequencing was peripheral blood. The chain uses TRBV28 and TRBJ1-2; 9 bases agree with TRBD1. The CDR3 DNA follows: TGTGCCAGCAGTTCACGCGGACAGGGGAACTATGGCTACACCTTC. This codes for CASSSRGQGNYGYTF.